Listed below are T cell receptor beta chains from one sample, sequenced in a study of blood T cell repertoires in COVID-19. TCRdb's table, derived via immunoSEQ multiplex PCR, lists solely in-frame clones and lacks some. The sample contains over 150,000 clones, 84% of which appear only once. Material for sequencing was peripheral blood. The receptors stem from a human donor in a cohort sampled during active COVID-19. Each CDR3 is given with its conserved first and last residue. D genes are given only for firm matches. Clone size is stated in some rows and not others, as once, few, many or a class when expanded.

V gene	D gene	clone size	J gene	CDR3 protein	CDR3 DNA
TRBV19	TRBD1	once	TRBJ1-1	CASSGDRGLTEAFF	TGTGCCAGTAGTGGTGACAGGGGGCTGACTGAAGCTTTCTTT
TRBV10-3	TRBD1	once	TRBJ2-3	CAIRPQGAGTDTQYF	TGTGCCATCAGGCCACAGGGGGCTGGCACAGATACGCAGTATTTT
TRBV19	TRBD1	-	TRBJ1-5	CASRGDRDSQPQHF	TGTGCCAGTAGGGGGGACAGGGATAGTCAGCCCCAGCATTTT
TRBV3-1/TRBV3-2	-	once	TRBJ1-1	CASSYWTANTEAFF	TGTGCCAGCAGCTATTGGACTGCAAACACTGAAGCTTTCTTT
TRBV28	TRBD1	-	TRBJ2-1	CASSPPDRVEDEQFF	TGTGCCAGCAGTCCCCCGGACAGGGTGGAGGATGAGCAGTTCTTC
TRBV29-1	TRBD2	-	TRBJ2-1	CSVDTSGRGYNEQFF	TGCAGCGTCGACACTAGCGGGAGGGGCTACAATGAGCAGTTCTTC
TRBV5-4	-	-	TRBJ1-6	CASSNSPGWGLNSPLHF	TGTGCCAGCAGCAACAGCCCCGGGTGGGGCCTTAATTCACCCCTCCACTTT
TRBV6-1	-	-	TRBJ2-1	CASSPGNRYNEQFF	TGTGCCAGTAGCCCCGGGAATAGGTACAATGAGCAGTTCTTC
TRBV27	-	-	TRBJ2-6	CASSLYLSTSGANVLTF	TGTGCCAGCAGTTTATATCTCAGTACCTCTGGGGCCAACGTCCTGACTTTC
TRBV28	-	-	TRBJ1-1	CASRTTGNTEAFF	TGTGCCAGCAGGACCACAGGGAACACTGAAGCTTTCTTT